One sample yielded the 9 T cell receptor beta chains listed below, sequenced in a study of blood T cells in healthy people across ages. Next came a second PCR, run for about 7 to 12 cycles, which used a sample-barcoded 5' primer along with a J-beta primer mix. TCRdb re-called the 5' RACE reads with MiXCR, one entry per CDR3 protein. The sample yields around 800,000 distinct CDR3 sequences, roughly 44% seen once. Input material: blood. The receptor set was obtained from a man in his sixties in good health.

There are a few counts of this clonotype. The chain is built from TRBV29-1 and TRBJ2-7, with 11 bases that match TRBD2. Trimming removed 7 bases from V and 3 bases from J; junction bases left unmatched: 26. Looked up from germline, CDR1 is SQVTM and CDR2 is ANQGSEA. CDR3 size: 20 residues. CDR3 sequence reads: CSGHPTECLGGLAVFYEQYF. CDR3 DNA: TGCAGCGGTCATCCGACAGAGTGCCTGGGGGGACTAGCGGTTTTCTACGAGCAGTACTTC.

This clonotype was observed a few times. The chain's CDR3 is CSATGQGAGNIQYF. Written as DNA, the CDR3 is TGCAGTGCTACCGGACAGGGGGCTGGAAACATTCAGTACTTC. The V and J genes are TRBV20-1 and TRBJ2-4, with 11 bases identical to TRBD1. CDR3 size: 14 residues. V trimming: 4 bases; J trimming: 6 bases; junction bases outside the gene matches: 5. CDR1 and CDR2 from the germline V gene are DFQATT and SNEGSKA (reference sequence).

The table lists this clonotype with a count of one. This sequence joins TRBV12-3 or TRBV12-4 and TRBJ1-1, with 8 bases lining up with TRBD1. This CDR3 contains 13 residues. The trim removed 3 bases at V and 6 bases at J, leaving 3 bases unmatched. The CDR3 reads CASSFDRGPEAFF. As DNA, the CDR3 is TGTGCCAGCAGTTTCGACAGGGGCCCTGAAGCTTTCTTT.

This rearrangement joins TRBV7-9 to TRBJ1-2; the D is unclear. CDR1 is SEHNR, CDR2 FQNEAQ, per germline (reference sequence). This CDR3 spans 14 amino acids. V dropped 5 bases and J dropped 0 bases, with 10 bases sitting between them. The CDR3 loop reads CASSPNESNYGYTF. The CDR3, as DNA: TGTGCCAGCAGCCCTAATGAGTCTAACTATGGCTACACCTTC.

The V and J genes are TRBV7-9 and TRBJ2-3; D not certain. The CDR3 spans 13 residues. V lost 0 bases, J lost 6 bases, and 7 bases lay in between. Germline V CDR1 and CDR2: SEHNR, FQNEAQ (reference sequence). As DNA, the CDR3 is TGTGCCAGCAGCTTAGCCGCGGATGATACGCAGTATTTT. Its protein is CASSLAADDTQYF.

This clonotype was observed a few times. The CDR3 region has the DNA TGCAGTGCTGCCGGGACAGCAAGAGGAGATACGCAGTATTTT. This encodes CSAAGTARGDTQYF. The chain has TRBV20-1 and TRBJ2-3; 7 nucleotides align to TRBD1. The CDR3 totals 14 residues. Germline trimming cut 5 bases from V and 5 bases from J; bases unmatched to any gene: 10. Germline V gene data show CDR1 as DFQATT and CDR2 as SNEGSKA (reference sequence).

The CDR3 region has the DNA TGTGCCAGCAGTTTATCGTTGGACTCCAATGAGCAGTTCTTC. The encoded protein is CASSLSLDSNEQFF. The chain employs TRBV27 and TRBJ2-1; perhaps TRBD2 as D (5 bases). V lost 0 bases and J 6 bases, leaving 9 bases between the germline ends. Germline loops: CDR1 MNHEY, CDR2 SMNVEV (reference sequence). This CDR3 is 14 amino acids long.

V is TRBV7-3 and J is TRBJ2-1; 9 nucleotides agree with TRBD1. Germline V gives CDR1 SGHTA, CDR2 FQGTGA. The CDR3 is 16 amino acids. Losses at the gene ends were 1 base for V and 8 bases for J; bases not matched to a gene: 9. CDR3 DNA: TGTGCCAGCAGCTTAAAGGGTACAGGGGGCGTGGATGAGCAGTTCTTC. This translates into CASSLKGTGGVDEQFF.

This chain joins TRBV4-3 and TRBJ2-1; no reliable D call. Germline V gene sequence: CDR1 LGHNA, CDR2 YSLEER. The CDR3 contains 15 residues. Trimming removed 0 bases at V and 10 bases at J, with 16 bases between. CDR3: CASSQDTSRSYEQFF. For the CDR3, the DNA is TGCGCCAGCAGCCAAGATACTTCCCGCTCCTACGAGCAGTTCTTC.